The text below deals with one T cell receptor (beta chain). This clonotype was observed a few times. What this receptor recognizes is not known. The input lacks base qualities; no much larger clone sits a single base away. Six healthy women forming three monozygous twin pairs were used as donors. All three twin pairs had been reared together and were thought likely to have met the same infectious agents and vaccines. RNA was isolated from peripheral blood mononuclear cells and used to prepare TCR cDNA libraries. As encoded in the germline V gene, CDR1 is ENHRY while CDR2 is SYGVKD. Between the V and J ends, shortened by 6 bases and 2 bases respectively, the junction contains 11 bases. Including the terminal cysteine and phenylalanine, the CDR3 comprises 13 residues. The sequence is cut down to CDR3 DNA, 39 bases in frame from base 1. Libraries were prepared through 5' RACE. The instrument given in TCRdb is Illumina Genome Analyzer IIx. To prepare the RNA-based TCR cDNA libraries, a previously described protocol was followed, with several modifications. To prevent cross-contamination, sample-specific barcodes were added to both ends of each TCR cDNA library during cDNA synthesis and amplification. The original pipeline was this. Each individual had between about 90,000 and nearly 500,000 identified clonotypes, and each library contained roughly 2 to 3.6 million CDR3-containing reads. Reads with improper barcode index combinations were discarded, after which clonesets were built for each library with the MiTCR software. While assembling CDR3 clonotypes, MiTCR corrected PCR and sequencing errors and either filtered or rescued low-quality reads. Artificial out-of-frame clonotypes were mapped to in-frame sequences, with one indel allowed in the CDR3, and then removed. To measure how similar V and J gene usage was between donors, Jensen-Shannon divergence was divided by mean entropy. TCRdb itself trimmed the public reads at Q25 with fastp, ran MiXCR and retained productive beta chains. Every distinct CDR3 protein forms one entry, paired with its most common genes and DNA. The V and J calls follow TCRdb's processing rather than the paper's. The sample yields a few hundred thousand distinct CDR3 sequences; over 25% were counted once. In total, the top ten clones hold about 6% of the sample.

This sample is part of a study of identical twins' blood T cells (dated by TCRdb to about 2013). Background on the whole study: The approximately twelve libraries, six for the alpha chain and six for the beta chain, yielded 50 million or so Illumina reads in total. Using next-generation sequencing, the study compared the TCR alpha and beta chain repertoires of three pairs of monozygous twins to assess how genetics influences repertoire formation.

General findings and caveats noted by the study authors: Looking at the most abundant TCRbeta clonotypes, every donor had more CDR3 sequences in common with her twin than with unrelated donors. The study stated that the proposed role of the TCRalpha J segment in MHC recognition during thymic selection needs to be validated by independent studies. Environmental influences could not be excluded as an explanation for twin similarity, since twins were reared together. The number of shared CDR3 clonotypes between two donors was mainly determined by the product of their cloneset sizes, and twins did not clearly deviate from this trend. V gene usage, even among non-selected out-of-frame TCRbeta clonotypes, was reported to be markedly more similar within twin pairs than between unrelated donors.

The chain is made from TRBV10-3 and TRBJ2-7; there is no confident call for the D gene. The receptor's source is a woman aged 18 to 55 in good health. Sequencing was carried out using PBMCs. The bases read TGTGCCATCAGGCCCCCCAGCACCTACGAGCAGTACTTC. It specifies CAIRPPSTYEQYF.